This TCR beta chain originates from a study of tumor-infiltrating lymphocytes in localized non-small cell lung cancer. The protocol was immunoSEQ multiplex PCR, while the TCRdb copy is restricted to in-frame clones and leaves out a portion. The sample comprises about 16,000 clones, about 70% of which are singletons, and approximately 6.5% rests with the top ten. Germline V gene lookup returns CDR1 SGHRS and CDR2 YFSETQ. V was cut by 3 bases and J by 0 bases, with 10 bases left in between. The CDR3 loop spans 15 amino acids. With regard to this clone: Its antigen remains unidentified.

Notes on the study in general: Available tissue quantity limited TCR sequencing to a patient subset.

Sequenced sample: lung tumor tissue. This chain links TRBV5-1 with TRBJ1-5; D ambiguous. The clonotype comes from a human donor with non-small cell lung cancer. In DNA form, the CDR3 reads TGCGCCAGCAGCTCCGACGGATATAGCAATCAGCCCCAGCATTTT. Residues: CASSSDGYSNQPQHF.